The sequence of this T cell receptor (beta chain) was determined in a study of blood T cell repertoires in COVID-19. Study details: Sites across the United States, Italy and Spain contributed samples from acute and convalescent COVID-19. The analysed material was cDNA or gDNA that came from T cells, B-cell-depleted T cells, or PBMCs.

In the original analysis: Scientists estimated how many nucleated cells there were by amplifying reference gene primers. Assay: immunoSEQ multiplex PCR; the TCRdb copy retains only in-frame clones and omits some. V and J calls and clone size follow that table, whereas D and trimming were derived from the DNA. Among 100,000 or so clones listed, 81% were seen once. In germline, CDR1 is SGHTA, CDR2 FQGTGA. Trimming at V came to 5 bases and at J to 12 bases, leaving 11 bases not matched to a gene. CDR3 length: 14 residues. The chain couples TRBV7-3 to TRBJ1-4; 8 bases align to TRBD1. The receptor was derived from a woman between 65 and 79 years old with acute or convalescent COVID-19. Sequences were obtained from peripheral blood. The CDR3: CASSEGQGRPELFF. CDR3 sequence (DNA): TGTGCCAGCAGCGAAGGACAGGGCCGCCCCGAACTGTTTTTT.